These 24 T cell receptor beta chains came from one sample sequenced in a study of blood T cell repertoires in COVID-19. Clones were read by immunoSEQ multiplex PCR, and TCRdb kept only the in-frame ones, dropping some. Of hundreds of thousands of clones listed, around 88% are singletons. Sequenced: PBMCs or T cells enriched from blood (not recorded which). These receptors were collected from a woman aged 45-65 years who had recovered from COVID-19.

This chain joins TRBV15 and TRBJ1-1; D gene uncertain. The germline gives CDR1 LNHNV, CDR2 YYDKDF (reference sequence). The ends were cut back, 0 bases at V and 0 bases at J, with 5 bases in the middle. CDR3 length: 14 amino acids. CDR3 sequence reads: CATSRDAVNTEAFF. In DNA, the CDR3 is TGTGCCACCAGCAGAGATGCGGTGAACACTGAAGCTTTCTTT.

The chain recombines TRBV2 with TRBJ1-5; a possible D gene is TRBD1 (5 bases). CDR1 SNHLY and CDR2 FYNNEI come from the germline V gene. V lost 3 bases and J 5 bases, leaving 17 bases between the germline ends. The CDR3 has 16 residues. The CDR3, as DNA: TGTGCCAGCAGTGATCACTCGGGACGGGGGTATCAGCCCCAGCATTTT. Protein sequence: CASSDHSGRGYQPQHF.

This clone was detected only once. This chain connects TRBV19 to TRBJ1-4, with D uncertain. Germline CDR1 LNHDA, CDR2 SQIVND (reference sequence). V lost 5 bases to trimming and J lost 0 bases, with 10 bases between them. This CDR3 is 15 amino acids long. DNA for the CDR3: TGTGCCAGTAGTCTCGAGAAACCAACTAATGAAAAACTGTTTTTT. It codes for CASSLEKPTNEKLFF.

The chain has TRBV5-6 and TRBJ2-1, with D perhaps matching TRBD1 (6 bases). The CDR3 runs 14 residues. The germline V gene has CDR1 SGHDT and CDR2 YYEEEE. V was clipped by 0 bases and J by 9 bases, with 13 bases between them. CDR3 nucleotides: TGTGCCAGCAGCTTGGACAGGGTGGCTACTGAGCAGTTCTTC. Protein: CASSLDRVATEQFF.

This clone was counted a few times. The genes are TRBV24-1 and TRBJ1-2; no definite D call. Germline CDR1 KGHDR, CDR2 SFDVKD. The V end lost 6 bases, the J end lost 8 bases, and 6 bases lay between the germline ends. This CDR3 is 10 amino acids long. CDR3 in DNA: TGTGCCACCAGTCACAAGGGCTACACCTTC. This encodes CATSHKGYTF.

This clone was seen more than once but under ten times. In nucleotides, the CDR3 is TGCGCCAGCAGCTTGGCCGAGGTCAGTTACAATGAGCAGTTCTTC. Translating it yields CASSLAEVSYNEQFF. The chain carries TRBV5-1 and TRBJ2-1; no reliable D call. In germline, CDR1 is SGHRS, CDR2 YFSETQ. The CDR3 runs 15 residues. The V end was cut by 0 bases, the J end by 4 bases, with 11 bases between.

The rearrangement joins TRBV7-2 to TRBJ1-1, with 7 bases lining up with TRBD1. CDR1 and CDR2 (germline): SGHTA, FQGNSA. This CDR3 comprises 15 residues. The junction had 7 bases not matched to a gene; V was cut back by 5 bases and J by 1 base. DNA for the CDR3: TGTGCCAGCAGCCTAGGACAGGTTGGGAACACTGAAGCTTTCTTT. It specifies CASSLGQVGNTEAFF. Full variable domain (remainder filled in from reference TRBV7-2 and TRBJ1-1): GAGVSQSPSNKVTEKGKDVELRCDPISGHTALYWYRQSLGQGLEFLIYFQGNSAPDKSGLPSDRFSAERTGGSVSTLTIQRTQQEDSAVYLCASSLGQVGNTEAFFGQGTRLTVV.

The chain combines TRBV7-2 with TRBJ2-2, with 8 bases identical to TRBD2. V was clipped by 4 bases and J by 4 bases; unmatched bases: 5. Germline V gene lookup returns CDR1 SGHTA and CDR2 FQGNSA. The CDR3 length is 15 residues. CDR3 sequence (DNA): TGTGCCAGCAGCTCCGGGGGGGCCATCACCGGGGAGCTGTTTTTT. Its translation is CASSSGGAITGELFF. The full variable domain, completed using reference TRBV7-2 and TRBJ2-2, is GAGVSQSPSNKVTEKGKDVELRCDPISGHTALYWYRQSLGQGLEFLIYFQGNSAPDKSGLPSDRFSAERTGGSVSTLTIQRTQQEDSAVYLCASSSGGAITGELFFGEGSRLTVL.

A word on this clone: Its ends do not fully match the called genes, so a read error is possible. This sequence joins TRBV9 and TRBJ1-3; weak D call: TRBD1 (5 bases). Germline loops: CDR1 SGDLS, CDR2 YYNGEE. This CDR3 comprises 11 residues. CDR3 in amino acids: CASMRGLHRPF. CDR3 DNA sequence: TGTGCCAGCATGAGGGGACTACACAGGCCTTTT. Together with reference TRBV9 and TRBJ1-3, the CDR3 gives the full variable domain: DSGVTQTPKHLITATGQRVTLRCSPRSGDLSVYWYQQSLDQGLQFLIQYYNGEERAKGNILERFSAQQFPDLHSELNLSSLELGDSALYFCASMRGLHRPFGEGSWLTVV.

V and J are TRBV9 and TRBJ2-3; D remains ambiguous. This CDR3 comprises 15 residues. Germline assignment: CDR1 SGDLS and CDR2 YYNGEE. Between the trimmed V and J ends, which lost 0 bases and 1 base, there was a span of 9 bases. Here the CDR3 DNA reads TGTGCCAGCAGCGTAGACAGCTTGGGCACAGATACGCAGTATTTT. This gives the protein CASSVDSLGTDTQYF.

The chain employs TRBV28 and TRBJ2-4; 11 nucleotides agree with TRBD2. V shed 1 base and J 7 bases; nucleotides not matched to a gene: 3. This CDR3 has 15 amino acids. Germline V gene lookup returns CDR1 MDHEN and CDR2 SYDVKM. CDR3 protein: CASSLFVAGGNIQYF. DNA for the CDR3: TGTGCCAGCAGTTTATTCGTAGCGGGAGGGAACATTCAGTACTTC.

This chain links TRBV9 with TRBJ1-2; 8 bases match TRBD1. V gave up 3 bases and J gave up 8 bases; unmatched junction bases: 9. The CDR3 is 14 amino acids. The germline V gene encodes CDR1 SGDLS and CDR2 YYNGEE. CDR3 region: CASSGRRTGQGYTF. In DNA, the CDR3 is TGTGCCAGCAGCGGGAGAAGGACAGGGCAAGGCTACACCTTC.

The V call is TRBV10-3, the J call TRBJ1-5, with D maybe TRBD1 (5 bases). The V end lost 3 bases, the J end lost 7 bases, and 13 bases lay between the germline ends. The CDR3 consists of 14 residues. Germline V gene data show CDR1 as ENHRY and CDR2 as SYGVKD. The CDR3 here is CAISDRMEGQPQHF. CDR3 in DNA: TGTGCCATCAGTGATAGGATGGAGGGGCAGCCCCAGCATTTT.

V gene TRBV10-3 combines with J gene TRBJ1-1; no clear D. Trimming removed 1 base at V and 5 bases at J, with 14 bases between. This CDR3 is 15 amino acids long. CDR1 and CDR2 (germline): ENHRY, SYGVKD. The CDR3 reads CAISEYKVSGTEAFF. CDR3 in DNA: TGTGCCATCAGTGAGTACAAGGTCTCGGGGACTGAAGCTTTCTTT.

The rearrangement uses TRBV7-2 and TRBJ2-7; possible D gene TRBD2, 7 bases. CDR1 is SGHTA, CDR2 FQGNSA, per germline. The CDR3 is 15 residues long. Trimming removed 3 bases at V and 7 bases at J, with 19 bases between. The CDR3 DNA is TGTGCCAGCAGCTTGGATAGGGGGGGCCTGTATGAGCAGTACTTC. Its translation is CASSLDRGGLYEQYF.

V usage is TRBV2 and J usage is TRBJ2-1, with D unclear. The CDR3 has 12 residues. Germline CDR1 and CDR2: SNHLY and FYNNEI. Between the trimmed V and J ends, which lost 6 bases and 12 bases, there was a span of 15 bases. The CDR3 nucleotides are TGTGCCAGCAGCCCCTCGTGGCGGTGGCAGTTCTTC. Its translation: CASSPSWRWQFF.

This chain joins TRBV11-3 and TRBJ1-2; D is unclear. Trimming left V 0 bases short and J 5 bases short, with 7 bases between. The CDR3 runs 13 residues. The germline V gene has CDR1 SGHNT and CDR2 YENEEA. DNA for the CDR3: TGTGCCAGCAGCTTAGACGGGAAATATGGCTACACCTTC. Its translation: CASSLDGKYGYTF.

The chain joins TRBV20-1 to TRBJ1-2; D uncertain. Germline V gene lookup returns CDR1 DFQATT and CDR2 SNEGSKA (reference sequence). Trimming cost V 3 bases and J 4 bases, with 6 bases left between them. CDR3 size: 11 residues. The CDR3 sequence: CSASESYGYTF. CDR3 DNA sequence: TGCAGTGCTAGCGAGAGCTATGGCTACACCTTC.

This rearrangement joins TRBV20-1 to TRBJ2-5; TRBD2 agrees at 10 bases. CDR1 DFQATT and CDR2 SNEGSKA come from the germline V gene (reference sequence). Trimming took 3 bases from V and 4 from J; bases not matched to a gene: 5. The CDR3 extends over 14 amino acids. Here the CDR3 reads CSASRLAGGETQYF. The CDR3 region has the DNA TGCAGTGCTAGTCGATTAGCGGGGGGAGAGACCCAGTACTTC.

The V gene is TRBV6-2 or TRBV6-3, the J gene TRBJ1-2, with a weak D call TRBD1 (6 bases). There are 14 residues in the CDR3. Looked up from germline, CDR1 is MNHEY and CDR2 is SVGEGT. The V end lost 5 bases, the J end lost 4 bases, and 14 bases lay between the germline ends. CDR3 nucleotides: TGTGCCAGCAGTCTACAGGGTGGTAGCTATGGCTACACCTTC. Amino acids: CASSLQGGSYGYTF.

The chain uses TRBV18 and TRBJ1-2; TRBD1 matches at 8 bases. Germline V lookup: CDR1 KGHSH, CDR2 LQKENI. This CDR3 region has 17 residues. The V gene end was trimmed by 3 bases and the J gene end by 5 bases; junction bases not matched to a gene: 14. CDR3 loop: CASSPSQGAPRSYGYTF. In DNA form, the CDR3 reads TGTGCCAGCTCACCGTCTCAGGGGGCGCCACGTTCATATGGCTACACCTTC.

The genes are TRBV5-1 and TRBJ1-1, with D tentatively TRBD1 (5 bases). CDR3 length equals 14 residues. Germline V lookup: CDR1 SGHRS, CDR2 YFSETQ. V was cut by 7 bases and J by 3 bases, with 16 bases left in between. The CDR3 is CASGASSAHTEAFF. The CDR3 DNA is TGCGCCAGCGGGGCATCAAGTGCCCACACTGAAGCTTTCTTT.

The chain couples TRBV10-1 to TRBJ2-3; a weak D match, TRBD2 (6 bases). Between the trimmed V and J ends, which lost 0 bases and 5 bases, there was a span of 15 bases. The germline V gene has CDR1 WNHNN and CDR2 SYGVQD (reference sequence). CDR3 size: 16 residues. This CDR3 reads CASSESGAGNGDTQYF. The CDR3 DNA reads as TGCGCCAGCAGTGAGTCAGGAGCGGGTAACGGAGATACGCAGTATTTT.

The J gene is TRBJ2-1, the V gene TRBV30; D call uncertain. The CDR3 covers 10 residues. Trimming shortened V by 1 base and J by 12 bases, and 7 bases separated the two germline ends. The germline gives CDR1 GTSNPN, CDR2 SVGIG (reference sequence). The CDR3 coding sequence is TGTGCCTGGAGTGACAGTTCGCAGTTCTTC. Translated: CAWSDSSQFF.